The next 24 T cell receptor beta chains were all read from a single sample in a study of blood T cell repertoires in COVID-19. The protocol was immunoSEQ multiplex PCR, while the TCRdb copy is restricted to in-frame clones and leaves out a portion. Here the sample spans approximately 280,000 clones, around 85% being singletons. The material sequenced was peripheral blood. The receptors were gathered from a human donor with COVID-19, enrolled during active disease. The donor label of this sample is uncertain.

The gene calls are TRBV4-2 and TRBJ2-7; D might be TRBD1 (6 bases). Trimming shortened V by 0 bases and J by 3 bases, and 12 bases separated the two germline ends. CDR3 length equals 15 residues. Germline V gene lookup returns CDR1 LGHNA and CDR2 YNFKEQ. In DNA, the CDR3 is TGTGCCAGCAGCCAAGATCGGGACACCTACTACGAGCAGTACTTC. It translates to CASSQDRDTYYEQYF.

This clone was seen more than once but under ten times. The chain has TRBV30 and TRBJ1-6; TRBD1 aligns across 7 bases. The CDR3 extends over 15 amino acids. Trimming at V came to 3 bases and at J to 9 bases, leaving 11 bases not matched to a gene. Germline assignment: CDR1 GTSNPN and CDR2 SVGIG (reference sequence). In DNA, the CDR3 is TGTGCCTGGAGGGGGGTGACAGGGTATGTTTCACCCCTCCACTTT. Amino acid sequence: CAWRGVTGYVSPLHF.

This clone was found a few times. The chain has TRBV4-2 and TRBJ1-4; D perhaps matches TRBD1 (6 bases). V lost 0 bases and J lost 0, with 11 bases in between. Looked up from germline, CDR1 is LGHNA and CDR2 is YNFKEQ. The CDR3 is 17 amino acids. The CDR3 region has the DNA TGTGCCAGCAGCCAAGACCAAAGGACAGCAACTAATGAAAAACTGTTTTTT. Protein product: CASSQDQRTATNEKLFF.

This chain joins TRBV2 and TRBJ2-3; TRBD2 agrees at 9 bases. The V and J ends lost 0 bases and 6 bases, in that order; junction bases with no gene match: 10. The CDR3 runs to 17 residues. The germline CDR1 and CDR2 sequences are SNHLY and FYNNEI. This CDR3 reads CASSEAFSGRVGDTQYF. The CDR3, as DNA: TGTGCCAGCAGTGAAGCGTTTAGCGGGAGAGTAGGGGATACGCAGTATTTT.

V gene TRBV15 combines with J gene TRBJ1-2; 12 bases match TRBD1. Trimming took 2 bases from V and 8 from J; bases not matched to a gene: 15. This CDR3 contains 18 residues. Germline V gene data show CDR1 as LNHNV and CDR2 as YYDKDF (reference sequence). The CDR3 is CATSRLIQPGQGAKGYTF. CDR3 DNA: TGTGCCACCAGCAGACTCATCCAACCGGGACAGGGGGCGAAGGGCTACACCTTC.

This clone was seen a single time. The chain recombines TRBV6-5 with TRBJ2-1; 7 bases line up with TRBD1. This CDR3 has 14 residues. V lost 7 bases and J lost 9; bases outside the gene matches: 12. The germline gives CDR1 MNHEY, CDR2 SVGAGI. DNA for the CDR3: TGTGCCAGCAACAGGGGCTTGCCCTACGGTGAGCAGTTCTTC. This gives the protein CASNRGLPYGEQFF.

The chain is built from TRBV6-5 and TRBJ1-1; D not resolved. This CDR3 region has 14 residues. V was cut by 0 bases and J by 7 bases, with 12 bases left in between. Germline V gene data show CDR1 as MNHEY and CDR2 as SVGAGI. CDR3 in DNA: TGTGCCAGCAGTTACTCTGTGGATCCGGGTGAAGCTTTCTTT. Its protein product is CASSYSVDPGEAFF.

The V and J genes are TRBV27 and TRBJ1-1; tentative D call: TRBD1 (6 bases). V was cut by 8 bases and J by 5 bases, with 18 bases left in between. This CDR3 has 14 amino acids. Germline V gene data show CDR1 as MNHEY and CDR2 as SMNVEV (reference sequence). The CDR3 loop reads CASAADRSRTEAFF. As DNA, the CDR3 is TGTGCCAGCGCCGCAGACAGGTCGAGAACTGAAGCTTTCTTT.

This clone was recorded once. V gene TRBV14 combines with J gene TRBJ2-7; tentatively, D is TRBD2 (5 bases). CDR3 length equals 14 residues. Germline V gene sequence: CDR1 SGHDN, CDR2 FVKESK. With 4 bases removed from V and 7 bases from J, the gap between germline ends came to 17 bases. CDR3 region: CASSPSGPTGEQYF. As DNA, the CDR3 is TGTGCCAGCAGCCCAAGCGGACCCACGGGGGAGCAGTACTTC.

The rearrangement joins TRBV14 to TRBJ1-6; D unresolved. The CDR3 totals 13 residues. V lost 9 bases, J lost 13 bases, and 19 bases lay in between. The germline V gene has CDR1 SGHDN and CDR2 FVKESK. For the CDR3, the DNA is TGTGCCAGATTCGGGAGCCGCGGTAGGCCCCTCCACTTT. This sequence encodes CARFGSRGRPLHF. The full variable domain, in which reference TRBV14 and TRBJ1-6 provide the parts outside the CDR3, is EAGVTQFPSHSVIEKGQTVTLRCDPISGHDNLYWYRRVMGKEIKFLLHFVKESKQDESGMPNNRFLAERTGGTYSTLKVQPAELEDSGVYFCARFGSRGRPLHFGNGTRLTVT.

The chain recombines TRBV5-1 with TRBJ2-6; D is possibly TRBD1 (5 bases). There are 17 residues in the CDR3. CDR1 is SGHRS, CDR2 YFSETQ, per germline. Trimming pared 0 bases from V and 0 bases from J, leaving 10 bases between. CDR3 coding DNA: TGCGCCAGCAGCTTGGGGGGCACCACCTCTGGGGCCAACGTCCTGACTTTC. It yields the protein CASSLGGTTSGANVLTF.

The chain recombines TRBV6-5 with TRBJ1-2; a weak D match, TRBD1 (6 bases). CDR3 length: 15 amino acids. Trimming pared 2 bases from V and 4 bases from J, leaving 14 bases between. CDR1 is MNHEY and CDR2 is SVGAGI in the germline V gene. DNA for the CDR3: TGTGCCAGCAGTTACGGGGGACAACCCTTCTATGGCTACACCTTC. As protein: CASSYGGQPFYGYTF.

This clone was counted once. V gene TRBV6-6 combines with J gene TRBJ2-2; TRBD1 aligns across 8 bases. Trimming removed 6 bases from V and 6 bases from J; junction bases left unmatched: 3. The CDR3 spans 13 residues. Germline-derived CDR1 and CDR2 are MNHNY and SVGAGI (reference sequence). CDR3 sequence (DNA): TGTGCCAGCAGGATACAGGGGGCCGGGGAGCTGTTTTTT. It specifies CASRIQGAGELFF.

The chain combines TRBV19 with TRBJ1-3, with D hard to call. This CDR3 contains 15 residues. The V gene's germline CDR1 is LNHDA and CDR2 SQIVND (reference sequence). The V and J ends lost 8 bases and 4 bases respectively, with 18 bases between them. Here the CDR3 DNA reads TGTGCCAGTTCTTACGGACTAGCTCTGGGAAACACCATATATTTT. Its protein product is CASSYGLALGNTIYF. Variable domain in full (rest from reference TRBV19 and TRBJ1-3): DGGITQSPKYLFRKEGQNVTLSCEQNLNHDAMYWYRQDPGQGLRLIYYSQIVNDFQKGDIAEGYSVSREKKESFPLTVTSAQKNPTAFYLCASSYGLALGNTIYFGEGSWLTVV.

As regards this clone: The junction does not match germline at one end; this may be a read error. V is TRBV7-7 and J is TRBJ2-5; TRBD1 might be the D (6 bases). CDR1 is SSHAT and CDR2 is FNYEAQ in the germline V gene (reference sequence). The length of the CDR3 is 14 residues. Here the CDR3 DNA reads TGTGCTAGCAGCTTAACAGGGTACCAAGAGACCCAGTACTTC. Amino acids: CASSLTGYQETQYF.

This chain connects TRBV28 to TRBJ1-1; TRBD1 matches at 8 bases. The CDR3 contains 14 residues. Germline trimming cut 3 bases from V and 8 bases from J; bases unmatched to any gene: 8. Per germline, CDR1 MDHEN and CDR2 SYDVKM. DNA for the CDR3: TGTGCCAGCAGTTTGCAGGGGGCAAAGGCCGAAGCTTTCTTT. Protein product: CASSLQGAKAEAFF.

This chain connects TRBV9 to TRBJ2-3, with D unclear. Trimming pared 2 bases from V and 5 bases from J, leaving 9 bases between. CDR3 size: 13 residues. CDR1 is SGDLS, CDR2 YYNGEE, per germline. For the CDR3, the DNA is TGTGCCAGCAGCGTCTCCCCGGTAGATACGCAGTATTTT. It specifies CASSVSPVDTQYF.

V is TRBV7-8 and J is TRBJ2-2, with 9 positions matching TRBD1. CDR1 and CDR2 from the germline V gene are SGHVS and FQNEAQ. Losses at the gene ends were 7 bases for V and 2 bases for J; bases not matched to a gene: 8. CDR3 length: 16 amino acids. CDR3 sequence: CASTQNRGQNTGELFF. In nucleotides, the CDR3 is TGTGCCAGCACCCAAAACAGGGGGCAAAACACCGGGGAGCTGTTTTTT.

J is TRBJ1-4 and V is TRBV5-4, with TRBD1 identical over 9 bases. This CDR3 has 16 residues. J lost 7 bases, V lost 2 bases, and 9 bases had no gene match. Per germline, CDR1 SGHNT and CDR2 YYREEE (reference sequence). CDR3 loop: CASSFDPQGAGEKLFF. CDR3 DNA: TGTGCCAGCAGCTTTGACCCACAGGGGGCAGGTGAAAAACTGTTTTTT. Using reference TRBV5-4 and TRBJ1-4 for the parts outside the CDR3, the full variable domain is ETGVTQSPTHLIKTRGQQVTLRCSSQSGHNTVSWYQQALGQGPQFIFQYYREEENGRGNFPPRFSGLQFPNYSSELNVNALELDDSALYLCASSFDPQGAGEKLFFGSGTQLSVL.

This clone was detected once. The V and J genes are TRBV6-6 and TRBJ1-4; no clear D. Trimming removed 0 bases from V and 14 bases from J, with 10 bases in between. This CDR3 contains 12 residues. Looked up from germline, CDR1 is MNHNY and CDR2 is SVGAGI (reference sequence). The CDR3 is CASSYSRDNLFF. In DNA form, the CDR3 reads TGTGCCAGCAGTTACTCCCGAGATAACCTGTTTTTT.

This chain links TRBV3-1 (or the pseudogene TRBV3-2) with TRBJ2-7; 9 bases fit TRBD1. V shed 4 bases and J 6 bases; nucleotides not matched to a gene: 7. Germline-derived CDR1 and CDR2 are LGHDT and YNNKEL (reference sequence). This CDR3 has 14 residues. In nucleotides, the CDR3 is TGTGCCAGCAGCCGGAGCGGGACAGGGCCCGAGCAGTACTTC. It specifies CASSRSGTGPEQYF.

About this clone: Other DNA sequences within the sample encode an identical CDR3. The chain is built from TRBV9 and TRBJ2-2; 9 positions agree with TRBD2. This CDR3 contains 15 residues. CDR1 is SGDLS and CDR2 is YYNGEE in the germline V gene. J lost 5 bases, V lost 0 bases, and 2 bases had no gene match. The DNA for the CDR3 is TGTGCCAGCAGCGTAGGACTAGCGGATACCGGGGAGCTGTTTTTT. This sequence encodes CASSVGLADTGELFF.

The chain recombines TRBV5-4 with TRBJ2-5; tentative D call: TRBD1 (5 bases). This CDR3 spans 14 amino acids. From germline, CDR1 is SGHNT and CDR2 YYREEE (reference sequence). Trimming shortened V by 3 bases and J by 0 bases, and 9 bases separated the two germline ends. In DNA form, the CDR3 reads TGTGCCAGCAGCTCCAGGGAATACCAAGAGACCCAGTACTTC. Residues: CASSSREYQETQYF. The variable domain in full, with the rest retrieved from reference TRBV5-4 and TRBJ2-5, is ETGVTQSPTHLIKTRGQQVTLRCSSQSGHNTVSWYQQALGQGPQFIFQYYREEENGRGNFPPRFSGLQFPNYSSELNVNALELDDSALYLCASSSREYQETQYFGPGTRLLVL.

This clone was picked up one time. V and J are TRBV28 and TRBJ2-5; no reliable D call. CDR1 is MDHEN and CDR2 is SYDVKM in the germline V gene. The CDR3 totals 12 residues. Trimming removed 5 bases at V and 4 bases at J, with 8 bases between. CDR3 protein: CASSVGIETQYF. The CDR3 region has the DNA TGTGCCAGCAGTGTCGGTATAGAGACCCAGTACTTC.